Listed below are T cell receptor beta chains from one sample, sequenced in a study of glioma-infiltrating T cells after dendritic cell vaccination. The method was immunoSEQ multiplex PCR; TCRdb's version includes in-frame clones alone and lacks a portion of them. The repertoire holds 80,000 to 95,000 clones, with approximately 87% as singletons. The sequences come from blood, collected before dendritic cell vaccination. The receptors derive from a human donor with glioblastoma. The CDR3 runs from the conserved cysteine through the conserved F or W. D genes are given only for firm matches. Part of the rows lack a size; the others show once, few, many or a class for expanded clones.

V	size	J	D	DNA	CDR3
TRBV7-2	once	TRBJ1-1	NA	TGTGCCAGCAGCTTAGAGGGAGGGGCTTACACTGAAGCTTTCTTT	CASSLEGGAYTEAFF
TRBV30	NA	TRBJ2-1	NA	TGTGCCTGGAGAGAGCGGTTTAATGAGCAGTTCTTC	CAWRERFNEQFF
TRBV4-1	NA	TRBJ2-6	NA	TGCGCCAGCAGCCCCCACCAGGAAATTATCTCTGGGGCCAACGTCCTGACTTTC	CASSPHQEIISGANVLTF
TRBV2	few	TRBJ2-3	NA	TGTGCCAGCAGTGATGGGGAGACGAGCACAGATACGCAGTATTTT	CASSDGETSTDTQYF
TRBV7-9	NA	TRBJ2-3	NA	TGTGCCAGCAGCGCTTCGGGATCCCAGGTCGATACGCAGTATTTT	CASSASGSQVDTQYF
TRBV5-4	NA	TRBJ2-7	TRBD1	TGTGCCAGCAGCCGGGGACAGGGGGCCCACGAGCAGTACTTC	CASSRGQGAHEQYF
TRBV6-6	NA	TRBJ2-7	NA	TGTGCCAGCAGTTACTCCCAGGGGACCTACGAGCAGTACTTC	CASSYSQGTYEQYF
TRBV19	few	TRBJ1-2	TRBD1	TGTGCCAGTAGCGGAGGGTCAGGGGGATATGGCTACACCTTC	CASSGGSGGYGYTF
TRBV12-5	NA	TRBJ2-5	TRBD2	TGTGCTAGTGGTTTGGTATTGGGTCCCACGACTAGCGGGGGAGAGGGAGAGACCCAGTACTTC	CASGLVLGPTTSGGEGETQYF
TRBV5-1	NA	TRBJ2-7	NA	TGCGCCAGCAGCTTGGCCACTACCTACTACGAGCAGTACTTC	CASSLATTYYEQYF
TRBV7-9	many	TRBJ2-5	NA	TGTGCCAGCGAGGGGGGGGGCAGGGAGACCCAGTACTTC	CASEGGGRETQYF
TRBV25-1	NA	TRBJ1-2	NA	TGTGCCAGCAGTGTCGGGGGAACGGGCGACTCTAACTATGGCTACACCTTC	CASSVGGTGDSNYGYTF
TRBV30	NA	TRBJ1-5	TRBD1	TGTGCCTGGAGCCTCCGAGGGGGCGCCGATCAGCCCCAGCATTTT	CAWSLRGGADQPQHF
TRBV4-2	NA	TRBJ2-1	TRBD2	TGTGCCAGCAGCCAAGGGCTAGCGGGGGACAATGAGCAGTTCTTC	CASSQGLAGDNEQFF
TRBV6-1	NA	TRBJ1-1	TRBD1	TGTGCCAGCAGCCCGACAGGGACGGCTGAAGCTTTCTTT	CASSPTGTAEAFF
TRBV7-9	once	TRBJ1-6	NA	TGTGCCAGTGATGTGAGCTCCTATAATTCACCCCTCCACTTT	CASDVSSYNSPLHF
TRBV4-1	NA	TRBJ2-5	NA	TGCGCCAGCAGCCCCCACGAGGGTGCGGTACTAAATCAAGAGACCCAGTACTTC	CASSPHEGAVLNQETQYF
TRBV7-2	NA	TRBJ1-1	NA	TGTGCCAGCAGCTTCCATCGGACAGCCAACACTGAAGCTTTCTTT	CASSFHRTANTEAFF
TRBV11-3	NA	TRBJ2-3	NA	TGTGCCAGCAGCTTAAGCCTTACAGATACGCAGTATTTT	CASSLSLTDTQYF
TRBV5-1	few	TRBJ1-4	TRBD1	TGCGCCAGCAGCTTCGACAGGGAGATGAATGAAAAACTGTTTTTT	CASSFDREMNEKLFF
TRBV6-1	once	TRBJ1-2	NA	TGTGCCAGCAGCTCCCTCGGACAGCTGAGATATGGCTACACCTTC	CASSSLGQLRYGYTF
TRBV14	NA	TRBJ2-2	TRBD1	TGTGCCAGCAGCCACTCGACAGGGGCGAACACCGGGGAGCTGTTTTTT	CASSHSTGANTGELFF
TRBV11-1	NA	TRBJ1-6	TRBD1	TGTGCCAGCAGTCTTACAGGGGGCTCCTATTCACCCCTCCACTTT	CASSLTGGSYSPLHF
TRBV6-1	NA	TRBJ1-6	NA	TGTGCCAGCACCTACCGGGACAAGAATTCACCCCTCCACTTT	CASTYRDKNSPLHF
TRBV5-8	few	TRBJ1-4	TRBD1	TGTGCCAGCAGCGCGGGACAGGGGATCGGAACTAATGAAAAACTGTTTTTT	CASSAGQGIGTNEKLFF
TRBV13	NA	TRBJ1-4	NA	TGTGCCAGCAGTGAACAGGTTTCAGAAAAACTGTTTTTT	CASSEQVSEKLFF
TRBV19	NA	TRBJ2-1	NA	TGTGCCAGTAGTATAGCCAGGGGCAATGAGCAGTTCTTC	CASSIARGNEQFF
TRBV18	NA	TRBJ2-7	NA	TGTGCCAGCTCACCCGCGGATGGGGCAGAGTACTTC	CASSPADGAEYF
TRBV5-1	NA	TRBJ2-1	NA	TGCGCCAGCAGCTGGACTGATAGCTCCTACAATGAGCAGTTCTTC	CASSWTDSSYNEQFF
TRBV5-6	NA	TRBJ1-6	TRBD1	TGTGCCAGCAGCTGGGCCGGGACAGGCAATTCACCCCTCCACTTT	CASSWAGTGNSPLHF
TRBV6-5	NA	TRBJ1-2	NA	TGTGCCAGCAGAACGAGGGAAAAGGGTGGCTACACCTTC	CASRTREKGGYTF